The 25 T cell receptor beta chains listed next were all sequenced from one sample in a study of T cell repertoires in cytomegalovirus infection. One entry per CDR3 protein results from TCRdb running MiXCR on the reads. The top ten clones hold about 12% of a sample with a few hundred thousand distinct CDR3 sequences, roughly a sixth of them seen once. The specimen was PBMCs. These receptors originate from a human donor in good health (CMV status not recorded). Some clones in this sample may be carry-over from other donors' samples.

This chain uses TRBV20-1 with TRBJ1-5; D unclear. Looked up from germline, CDR1 is DFQATT and CDR2 is SNEGSKA (reference sequence). This CDR3 contains 15 residues. With 0 bases removed from V and 7 bases from J, the gap between germline ends came to 16 bases. CDR3 region: CSARDPIEGGQPQHF. DNA for the CDR3: TGCAGTGCTAGAGATCCCATAGAGGGAGGGCAGCCCCAGCATTTT.

This clonotype was counted a few times. The CDR3 loop is CASSLRRRLNTGELFF. In DNA form, the CDR3 reads TGTGCCAGCAGTTTACGCAGGCGATTGAACACCGGGGAGCTGTTTTTT. The V call is TRBV12-3 or TRBV12-4, the J call TRBJ2-2, with D unresolved. Between the trimmed V and J ends, which lost 2 bases and 1 base, there was a span of 11 bases. This CDR3 contains 16 residues.

This clonotype was observed at least ten times. V gene TRBV28 combines with J gene TRBJ1-2, with TRBD1 identical over 8 bases. CDR3 length: 15 amino acids. The germline V gene encodes CDR1 MDHEN and CDR2 SYDVKM. V shed 5 bases and J 3 bases; nucleotides not matched to a gene: 8. CDR3 sequence reads: CASSLRTGRDYGYTF. The CDR3 region has the DNA TGTGCCAGCAGTCTCCGGACAGGGAGGGACTATGGCTACACCTTC.

The sample holds a few counts of this clonotype. The chain combines TRBV2 with TRBJ2-3; unclear D gene. CDR3 length equals 15 residues. Looked up from germline, CDR1 is SNHLY and CDR2 is FYNNEI. V shed 5 bases and J shed 3 bases, with 15 bases lying between them. CDR3: CASSPTQTVTDTQYF. CDR3 nucleotides: TGTGCCAGCAGTCCGACTCAGACCGTGACAGATACGCAGTATTTT.

This clonotype was picked up many times. The rearrangement links TRBV12-3 or TRBV12-4 to TRBJ1-1; no clear D gene. V gave up 6 bases and J gave up 8 bases, with 13 bases separating them. CDR3 size: 12 residues. The DNA for the CDR3 is TGTGCCAGCAGGGCTGAGACTATAGAAGCTTTCTTT. Translation gives CASRAETIEAFF.

The V gene is TRBV5-4, the J gene TRBJ2-7; 7 bases are a match to TRBD1. V lost 4 bases to trimming and J lost 3 bases; unmatched junction nucleotides: 4. Germline assignment: CDR1 SGHNT and CDR2 YYREEE (reference sequence). CDR3 length: 13 residues. In nucleotides, the CDR3 is TGTGCCAGCAGCAGGACAGGCTACTACGAGCAGTACTTC. As protein: CASSRTGYYEQYF.

This clonotype showed up just a few times. The chain combines TRBV20-1 with TRBJ1-1, with TRBD1 as a possible D gene (5 bases). Trimming removed 3 bases from V and 3 bases from J, with 14 bases in between. Germline values: CDR1 DFQATT, CDR2 SNEGSKA (reference sequence). This CDR3 is 14 amino acids long. CDR3 nucleotide sequence: TGCAGTGCTAGTAACAGGTTTAGGCACACTGAAGCTTTCTTT. Its protein is CSASNRFRHTEAFF.

This clonotype appeared a few times. DNA of the CDR3: TGTGCCAGCAGCCCGGATCATGGAAACACCATATATTTT. Protein sequence: CASSPDHGNTIYF. This sequence joins TRBV6-1 and TRBJ1-3; no firm D call. The CDR3 contains 13 residues. With 6 bases removed from V and 3 bases from J, the gap between germline ends came to 9 bases. Germline values: CDR1 MNHNS, CDR2 SASEGT.

The J gene is TRBJ1-4, the V gene TRBV4-1; tentative D call: TRBD1 (5 bases). The CDR3 sequence is 13 residues long. Germline V lookup: CDR1 MGHRA, CDR2 YSYEKL. Trimming took 0 bases from V and 11 from J, leaving 10 bases between them. The CDR3 sequence: CASSQDKWGKLFF. In DNA, the CDR3 is TGCGCCAGCAGCCAAGATAAGTGGGGGAAACTGTTTTTT.

In this sample, this clonotype turned up many times. The V and J genes are TRBV27 and TRBJ1-4; D might be TRBD1 (5 bases). The CDR3 runs to 14 residues. The ends were cut back, 3 bases at V and 5 bases at J, with 10 bases in the middle. Germline V gives CDR1 MNHEY, CDR2 SMNVEV (reference sequence). The CDR3, as DNA: TGTGCCAGCAGTTTTTCGGGGACGAATGAAAAACTGTTTTTT. Translation: CASSFSGTNEKLFF. The full variable domain, completed using reference TRBV27 and TRBJ1-4, is EAQVTQNPRYLITVTGKKLTVTCSQNMNHEYMSWYRQDPGLGLRQIYYSMNVEVTDKGDVPEGYKVSRKEKRNFPLILESPSPNQTSLYFCASSFSGTNEKLFFGSGTQLSVL.

In its sample, this clonotype was seen many times. The V gene is TRBV7-6, the J gene TRBJ1-4; D is unclear. In germline, CDR1 is SGHVS, CDR2 FNYEAQ. The CDR3 contains 17 residues. Trimming removed 1 base from V and 10 bases from J, with 22 bases in between. The DNA of the CDR3 is TGTGCCAGCAGCTTAGTACCGCCGAGCCTTCCATCCGCAAAACTGTTTTTT. It is translated as CASSLVPPSLPSAKLFF.

The V call is TRBV9, the J call TRBJ2-7; TRBD1 agrees at 10 bases. In germline, CDR1 is SGDLS, CDR2 YYNGEE. The CDR3 contains 14 residues. Trimming at V came to 3 bases and at J to 3 bases, leaving 3 bases not matched to a gene. The CDR3 reads CASSAGTGVYEQYF. The CDR3 DNA sequence: TGTGCCAGCAGCGCGGGGACAGGGGTCTACGAGCAGTACTTC.

The chain carries TRBV6-1 and TRBJ2-2; D might be TRBD1 (5 bases). The V gene lost 8 bases and the J gene lost 6 bases, with 19 bases spanning the gap. In germline, CDR1 is MNHNS, CDR2 SASEGT. The CDR3 has 15 residues. CDR3 amino acids: CASAQGSLFAGELFF. The DNA of the CDR3 is TGTGCCAGCGCCCAGGGTAGTCTCTTTGCCGGGGAGCTGTTTTTT.

This clonotype was recorded at least ten times. The chain recombines TRBV11-3 with TRBJ2-5; D gene ambiguous. The CDR3 contains 16 residues. Germline values: CDR1 SGHNT, CDR2 YENEEA. V was pared by 2 bases and J by 4 bases, with 17 bases between. The CDR3, as DNA: TGTGCCAGCAGCTTACGACCCCTCATCCAACCAGAGACCCAGTACTTC. Protein product: CASSLRPLIQPETQYF.

This clonotype has at least ten counts. This chain joins TRBV12-3 or TRBV12-4 and TRBJ1-1; D is ambiguous. The CDR3 runs to 13 residues. V lost 3 bases and J lost 8, with 13 bases in between. The CDR3 DNA follows: TGTGCCAGCAGTTTCATCTTTCCCAGGGAAGCTTTCTTT. Amino acids: CASSFIFPREAFF.

In this sample, this clonotype turned up many times. The rearrangement joins TRBV12-3 or TRBV12-4 to TRBJ1-1; 9 nucleotides agree with TRBD1. The CDR3 extends over 19 amino acids. After removal of 2 bases from V and 1 base from J, the junction contained 14 bases not matched to a gene. Here the CDR3 DNA reads TGTGCCAGCAGTTTAAGCAACAGGGGGCTTAATATAAGGAACACTGAAGCTTTCTTT. Translated: CASSLSNRGLNIRNTEAFF.

This clonotype was counted ten times or more. The chain recombines TRBV19 with TRBJ1-5, with 8 bases that match TRBD1. Germline values: CDR1 LNHDA, CDR2 SQIVND (reference sequence). Losses at the gene ends were 5 bases for V and 5 bases for J; bases not matched to a gene: 8. The CDR3 loop spans 15 amino acids. The DNA of the CDR3 is TGTGCCAGTAGTCTCGGGACAGGACCTTATCAGCCCCAGCATTTT. It encodes CASSLGTGPYQPQHF.

This clonotype was seen once. This CDR3 fails to terminate in the conserved phenylalanine or tryptophan, so it likely reflects a read error. The V and J genes are TRBV3-1 and TRBJ2-3; D not resolved. The V end was cut by 6 bases, the J end by 0 bases, with 13 bases between. The CDR3 sequence is 15 residues long. The germline V gene encodes CDR1 LGHDT and CDR2 YNNKEL (reference sequence). CDR3 bases: TGTGCCAGCAGTTTATACAGTACGAGCACAGATACGCAGTATTCT. Translating it yields CASSLYSTSTDTQYS.

This clonotype was observed a handful of times. The genes are TRBV4-1 and TRBJ1-2; TRBD1 matches at 7 bases. V dropped 0 bases and J dropped 5; count of bases not matched to a gene: 6. This CDR3 contains 15 residues. CDR1 is MGHRA, CDR2 YSYEKL, per germline. The CDR3 bases are TGCGCCAGCAGCCAAGACTCTGGCAGGGGGTATGGCTACACCTTC. It encodes CASSQDSGRGYGYTF.

J is TRBJ2-1 and V is TRBV20-1; weak D call: TRBD2 (6 bases). V was shortened by 6 bases and J by 0 bases, with 15 bases between the two germline ends. The CDR3 is 15 residues long. The germline gives CDR1 DFQATT, CDR2 SNEGSKA (reference sequence). The chain's CDR3 is CSAPPRGSSYNEQFF. The CDR3 DNA reads TGCAGTGCCCCTCCTCGGGGGAGCTCCTACAATGAGCAGTTCTTC.

Ten or more counts support this clonotype. The rearrangement links TRBV12-3 or TRBV12-4 to TRBJ2-5; 7 bases are a match to TRBD1. J lost 3 bases, V lost 5 bases, and 3 bases had no gene match. This CDR3 comprises 13 residues. CDR3 nucleotide sequence: TGTGCCAGCAGTCACAGGGGAGAAGAGACCCAGTACTTC. This translates into CASSHRGEETQYF.

This clonotype has more than one count but fewer than ten. The J gene is TRBJ2-3, the V gene TRBV28, with 8 positions matching TRBD2. This CDR3 is built from 17 residues. In germline, CDR1 is MDHEN, CDR2 SYDVKM. V shed 6 bases, J shed 0 bases, and the junction held 11 bases outside the gene matches. CDR3 coding DNA: TGTGCCAGCAGCCGACCCACTAGCGGTGAAAGCACAGATACGCAGTATTTT. Translating it yields CASSRPTSGESTDTQYF.

This clonotype was seen more than once but under ten times. The chain combines TRBV12-3 or TRBV12-4 with TRBJ1-5; the match to TRBD1 covers 8 bases. This CDR3 comprises 16 residues. The V segment lost 5 bases and the J segment 6 bases; nucleotides outside the gene matches: 12. Written as DNA, the CDR3 is TGTGCCAGCAGTACTGGACAGGGTACTTTTTCTCAGCCCCAGCATTTT. Translation: CASSTGQGTFSQPQHF.

This clonotype was seen repeatedly, ten times or more. This chain uses TRBV19 with TRBJ2-6, with D unclear. From germline, CDR1 is LNHDA and CDR2 SQIVND (reference sequence). The CDR3 runs to 16 residues. V was shortened by 3 bases and J by 0 bases, with 9 bases between the two germline ends. CDR3: CASSIRHHSGANVLTF. In DNA, the CDR3 is TGTGCCAGTAGTATTAGACACCACTCTGGGGCCAACGTCCTGACTTTC. The complete variable domain, with remaining parts taken from reference TRBV19 and TRBJ2-6, reads DGGITQSPKYLFRKEGQNVTLSCEQNLNHDAMYWYRQDPGQGLRLIYYSQIVNDFQKGDIAEGYSVSREKKESFPLTVTSAQKNPTAFYLCASSIRHHSGANVLTFGAGSRLTVL.

This clonotype was seen ten or more times. The CDR3 region is CASSADRGQNNQPQHF. CDR3 bases: TGTGCCAGCAGTGCAGACAGGGGCCAAAACAATCAGCCCCAGCATTTT. The J gene is TRBJ1-5, the V gene TRBV6-1; the match to TRBD1 covers 8 bases. Germline values: CDR1 MNHNS, CDR2 SASEGT. The CDR3 length is 16 residues. Losses at the gene ends were 4 bases for V and 3 bases for J; bases not matched to a gene: 8.